This TCR beta chain originates from a study of T cell changes during pregnancy in multiple sclerosis. Germline V gives CDR1 SGHNT, CDR2 YENEEA. The germline V and J ends were trimmed by 0 bases and 6 bases, with 17 bases remaining between them. The CDR3 contains 17 residues. Using immunoSEQ multiplex PCR, the repertoire was profiled, and TCRdb retains in-frame clones only, with some absent. The data hold about 71,000 clones, with 91% observed a single time. Specimen: CD8+ T cells from peripheral blood mononuclear cells, collected before pregnancy. The chain uses TRBV11-3 and TRBJ1-4; tentatively, D is TRBD1 (5 bases). The sequence derives from a female donor with multiple sclerosis, enrolled in a pregnancy study. CDR3 protein: CASSLDTGTHWDEKLFF. CDR3 in DNA: TGTGCCAGCAGCTTAGACACCGGGACTCATTGGGATGAAAAACTGTTTTTT.